This TCR beta chain was observed in a study of T cell responses to AZD1222 COVID-19 vaccine. Study-level background: Pooled in the analysis were second doses at about 4 or about 12 weeks.

Worth noting for this clone: The antigen is not known.

Study-wide findings and caveats: Nearly half of unique spike-specific TCRs reportedly avoided B.1.351 and B.1.1.7 mutated regions. Vaccine-associated CD4 TCRs ranged over spike, dominating at 160-218 and 743-854. Spike-specific TCR breadth and depth were elevated following two AZD1222 doses.

CDR1 is MGHRA, CDR2 YSYEKL, per germline. The CDR3 loop spans 18 amino acids. Trimming removed 1 base from V and 6 bases from J; junction bases left unmatched: 17. Some clones are missing from TCRdb's copy, which holds only in-frame ones; the method was immunoSEQ multiplex PCR. The table includes 150,000 or so clones, about 91% detected once. The receptor comes from an adult in good health. Sequencing was performed on peripheral blood, taken on day 0 of AZD1222 vaccination. The chain has TRBV4-1 and TRBJ2-7; 8 bases are shared with TRBD1. CDR3 nucleotide sequence: TGCGCCAGCAGCCAAGGGACAGCCGCCGGGGGCAGGGGGCGCGAGCAGTACTTC. This gives the protein CASSQGTAAGGRGREQYF.